This TCR beta chain was obtained from a study of cytomegalovirus exposure and HLA in healthy donors. Study conclusions and caveats: V- and J-gene trimming in TCR beta was tied to a missense DCLRE1C variant by an analysis performed later. In a later analysis, common viral pathogens appeared linked to several of the most significant clusters.

In the case of this clone: Its antigen is currently unknown.

It was with 60 Vbeta and 13 Jbeta primers that the PCR ran. Sequencing was performed with immunoSEQ multiplex PCR; in TCRdb, only in-frame clones are kept and a portion is missing. The repertoire includes under 200,000 clones, 65% to 85% of them detected once, and 3.8% sits in the top ten. CDR3 length equals 15 residues. The V end was cut by 0 bases, the J end by 7 bases, with 16 bases between. From germline, CDR1 is SGDLS and CDR2 YYNGEE. The receptor was isolated from a man in his forties or fifties in good health and CMV-seronegative. What was sequenced was PBMCs. This sequence joins TRBV9 and TRBJ2-5; D possibly corresponds to TRBD1 (6 bases). The DNA of the CDR3 is TGTGCCAGCAGCGTAGGAGGGACATCTAGTCGGACCCAGTACTTC. It translates to CASSVGGTSSRTQYF.